This TCR beta chain stems from a study of T cells in Graves' hyperthyroidism and ophthalmopathy. A word on this clonotype: What it recognizes is unknown.

For Graves' hyperthyroidism to be stable, ophthalmopathy could not progress within 18 months. Subjects aged 18 to 65 presented with newly diagnosed hyperthyroidism of less than 2 months' duration. The CDR3 regions of TCR beta were amplified from RNA transcripts. The TCR CDR3 first-round RT-PCR relied on the HTBI primer set. MiXCR, run by TCRdb on the multiplex PCR reads, gives a single entry per CDR3 protein. The sample includes roughly 720,000 distinct CDR3 sequences, about 18% of them seen just once. Study-wide results and caveats: Ophthalmopathy cases were set apart from stable hyperthyroidism by a 13 V-J model. Also found in blood were most expanded thyroid clonotypes above 0.001.

V was cut by 1 base and J by 3 bases, with 3 bases left in between. The CDR3 has 11 amino acids. Per the germline V gene, CDR1 is DFQATT and CDR2 is SNEGSKA (reference sequence). Sequences were obtained from blood. The clonotype originates from a man aged 45-65 years with Graves' hyperthyroidism. V gene TRBV20-1 combines with J gene TRBJ1-1; D is ambiguous. This CDR3 is CSARGDTEAFF. CDR3 nucleotide sequence: TGCAGTGCTAGAGGGGACACTGAAGCTTTCTTT.